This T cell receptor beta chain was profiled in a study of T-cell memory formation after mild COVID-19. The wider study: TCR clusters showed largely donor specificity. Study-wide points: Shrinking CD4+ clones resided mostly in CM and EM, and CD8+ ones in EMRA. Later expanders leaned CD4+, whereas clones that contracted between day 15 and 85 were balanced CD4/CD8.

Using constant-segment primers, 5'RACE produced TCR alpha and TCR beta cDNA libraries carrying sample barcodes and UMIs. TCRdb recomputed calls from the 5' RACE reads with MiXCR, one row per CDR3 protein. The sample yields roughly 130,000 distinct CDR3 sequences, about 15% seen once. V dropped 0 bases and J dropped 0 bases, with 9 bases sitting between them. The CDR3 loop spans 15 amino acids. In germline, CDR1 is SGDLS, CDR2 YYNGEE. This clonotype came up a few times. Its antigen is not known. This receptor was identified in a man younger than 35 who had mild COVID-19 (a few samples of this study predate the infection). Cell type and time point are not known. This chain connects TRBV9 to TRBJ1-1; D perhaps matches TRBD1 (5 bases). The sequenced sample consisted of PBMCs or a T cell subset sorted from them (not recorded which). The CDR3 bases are TGTGCCAGCAGCGTAGCCGAGGGGATGAACACTGAAGCTTTCTTT. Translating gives CASSVAEGMNTEAFF.